This T cell receptor (beta chain) was profiled in a study of T cells after yellow fever vaccination. Study findings and constraints: Reappearing after the booster were most of the clones from primary vaccination (less than 97% CD4, around 88% CD8).

5'RACE template switching generated TCR cDNA, adding a universal primer site and UMIs. TCRdb reanalysed the 5' RACE reads using MiXCR and keeps one entry per CDR3 protein. The sample includes 450,000 to 600,000 distinct CDR3 sequences, about a sixth of them seen just once. With respect to this clonotype: What it binds is unknown.

Germline V lookup: CDR1 MNHEY, CDR2 SVGAGI. This CDR3 is built from 16 residues. V lost 8 bases, J lost 7 bases, and 15 bases stayed unmatched. The chain recombines TRBV6-5 with TRBJ2-7; TRBD2 aligns across 12 bases. Sample: PBMCs, taken 5 to 6 days after the first yellow fever vaccination. This TCR was recovered from a man younger than 30 who received the YFV17D yellow fever vaccine. The CDR3 sequence is CASGKGTSGGSGEQYF. CDR3 sequence (DNA): TGTGCCAGCGGAAAAGGAACTAGCGGGGGGTCGGGGGAGCAGTACTTC.